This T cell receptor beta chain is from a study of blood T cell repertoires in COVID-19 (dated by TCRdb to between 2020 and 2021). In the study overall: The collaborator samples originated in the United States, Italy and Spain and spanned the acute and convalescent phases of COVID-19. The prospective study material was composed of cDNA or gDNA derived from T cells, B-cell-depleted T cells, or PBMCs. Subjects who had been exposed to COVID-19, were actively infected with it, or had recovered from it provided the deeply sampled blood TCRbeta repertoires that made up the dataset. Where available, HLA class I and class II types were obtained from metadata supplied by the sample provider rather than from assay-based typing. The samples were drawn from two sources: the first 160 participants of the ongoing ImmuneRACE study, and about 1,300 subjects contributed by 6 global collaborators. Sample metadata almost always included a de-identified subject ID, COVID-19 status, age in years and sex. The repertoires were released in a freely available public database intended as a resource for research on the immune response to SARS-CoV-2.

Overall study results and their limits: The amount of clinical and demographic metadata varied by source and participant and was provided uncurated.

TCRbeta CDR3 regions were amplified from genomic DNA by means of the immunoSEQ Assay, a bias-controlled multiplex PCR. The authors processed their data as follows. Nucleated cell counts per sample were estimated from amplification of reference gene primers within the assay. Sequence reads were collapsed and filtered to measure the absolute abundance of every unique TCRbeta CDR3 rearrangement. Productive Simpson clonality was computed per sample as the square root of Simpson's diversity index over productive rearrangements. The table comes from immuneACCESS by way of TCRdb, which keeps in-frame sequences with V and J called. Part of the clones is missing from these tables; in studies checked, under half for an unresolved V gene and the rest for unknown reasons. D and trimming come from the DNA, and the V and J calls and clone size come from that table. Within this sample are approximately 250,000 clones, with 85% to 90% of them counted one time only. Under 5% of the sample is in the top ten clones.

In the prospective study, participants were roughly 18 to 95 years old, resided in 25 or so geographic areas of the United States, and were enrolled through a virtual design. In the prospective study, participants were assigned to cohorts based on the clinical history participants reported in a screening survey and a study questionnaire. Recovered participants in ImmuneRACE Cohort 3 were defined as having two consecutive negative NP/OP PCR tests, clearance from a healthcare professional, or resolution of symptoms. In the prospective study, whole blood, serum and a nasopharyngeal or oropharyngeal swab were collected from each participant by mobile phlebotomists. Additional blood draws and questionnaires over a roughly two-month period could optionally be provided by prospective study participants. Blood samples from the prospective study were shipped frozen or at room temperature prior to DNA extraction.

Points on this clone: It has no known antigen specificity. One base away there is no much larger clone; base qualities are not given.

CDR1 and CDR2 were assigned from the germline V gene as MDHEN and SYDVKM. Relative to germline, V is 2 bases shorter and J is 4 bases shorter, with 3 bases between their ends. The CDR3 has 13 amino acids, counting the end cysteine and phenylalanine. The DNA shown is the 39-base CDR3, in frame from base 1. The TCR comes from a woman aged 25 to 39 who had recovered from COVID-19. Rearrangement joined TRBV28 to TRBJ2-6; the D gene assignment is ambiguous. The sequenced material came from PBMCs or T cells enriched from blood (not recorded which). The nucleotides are TGTGCCAGCAGTTTACCGGGGGCCAACGTCCTGACTTTC. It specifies CASSLPGANVLTF.